These 22 T cell receptor beta chains were all obtained from the same sample, sequenced in a study of blood T cell repertoires in COVID-19. Sequencing used immunoSEQ multiplex PCR; TCRdb keeps in-frame clones, though not all of them. The table has fewer than 250,000 clones, about 87% seen once. The sequenced material came from peripheral blood. These receptors were collected from a man aged 60-69 years with acute or convalescent COVID-19.

This clone has a handful of counts. The chain uses TRBV6-1 and TRBJ2-7, with D possibly matching TRBD1 (6 bases). From germline, CDR1 is MNHNS and CDR2 SASEGT. This CDR3 has 16 amino acids. Trimming took 2 bases from V and 4 from J, leaving 18 bases between them. The CDR3 spells CASSEPTGQFIYEQYF. The CDR3, as DNA: TGTGCCAGCAGTGAACCAACAGGACAGTTCATATACGAGCAGTACTTC.

J is TRBJ2-3 and V is TRBV7-8; D is uncertain. Looked up from germline, CDR1 is SGHVS and CDR2 is FQNEAQ. Trimming took off 2 bases at V and 4 bases at J, with 4 bases between the two ends. CDR3 length equals 12 residues. CDR3 in amino acids: CASSLSSDTQYF. CDR3 in DNA: TGTGCCAGCAGCTTAAGCTCAGATACGCAGTATTTT.

The chain links TRBV14 to TRBJ2-1; perhaps TRBD1 as D (5 bases). Germline V gene lookup returns CDR1 SGHDN and CDR2 FVKESK. V lost 5 bases and J 0 bases, leaving 14 bases between the germline ends. The CDR3 is 16 amino acids. The DNA for the CDR3 is TGTGCCAGCAGCACCGGACACTCGTCCTCCTACAATGAGCAGTTCTTC. As protein: CASSTGHSSSYNEQFF.

A few counts support this clone. The rearrangement links TRBV7-8 to TRBJ2-1; 9 positions agree with TRBD1. V lost 5 bases and J lost 14; bases outside the gene matches: 13. The germline V gene encodes CDR1 SGHVS and CDR2 FQNEAQ. This CDR3 is built from 14 residues. The CDR3 coding sequence is TGTGCCAGCAGCGATTCAAGGACAGGGGCCCTGGAGTTCTTC. Encoded protein: CASSDSRTGALEFF.

This clone was counted a single time. This sequence joins TRBV6-6 and TRBJ1-1; tentative D call: TRBD1 (5 bases). Trimming shortened V by 6 bases and J by 0 bases, and 20 bases separated the two germline ends. This CDR3 has 17 residues. The germline V gene encodes CDR1 MNHNY and CDR2 SVGAGI (reference sequence). As DNA, the CDR3 is TGTGCCAGCAGCCGATTCGGGAGAGGACACCTGAACACTGAAGCTTTCTTT. Its translation: CASSRFGRGHLNTEAFF.

The V call is TRBV12-3 or TRBV12-4, the J call TRBJ2-2; D gene uncertain. The CDR3 spans 13 residues. With 7 bases removed from V and 5 bases from J, the gap between germline ends came to 11 bases. The CDR3 region is CASTPTSTGELFF. The CDR3 DNA reads TGTGCCAGCACCCCGACATCAACCGGGGAGCTGTTTTTT.

This clone has only one observation. The V call is TRBV15, the J call TRBJ2-7; the D gene could be TRBD1 or TRBD2 (5 bases each). Trimming left V 7 bases short and J 1 base short, with 17 bases between. The CDR3 has 15 residues. Germline loops: CDR1 LNHNV, CDR2 YYDKDF (reference sequence). CDR3 in DNA: TGTGCCACCACCAGGGACGTCGGAGGATCCTACGAGCAGTACTTC. Encoded protein: CATTRDVGGSYEQYF.

As DNA, the CDR3 is TGTGCCAGCAGCTTGTGGGGAGATTCTGGAAACACCATATATTTT. Its protein is CASSLWGDSGNTIYF. V gene TRBV5-6 combines with J gene TRBJ1-3, with D unclear. The CDR3 is 15 amino acids. V was clipped by 1 base and J by 1 base, with 9 bases between them. Germline V gene sequence: CDR1 SGHDT, CDR2 YYEEEE.

This clone was observed a single time. The gene calls are TRBV6-5 and TRBJ1-1, with D perhaps matching TRBD1 (6 bases). Germline CDR1 reads MNHEY; CDR2 reads SVGAGI. The CDR3 length is 12 residues. Trimming pared 2 bases from V and 7 bases from J, leaving 8 bases between. CDR3 sequence: CASSYKTGEAFF. For the CDR3, the DNA is TGTGCCAGCAGTTACAAGACAGGTGAAGCTTTCTTT.

The chain joins TRBV20-1 to TRBJ1-2; TRBD1 aligns across 10 bases. The CDR3 loop spans 11 amino acids. CDR1 is DFQATT and CDR2 is SNEGSKA in the germline V gene (reference sequence). The V segment lost 5 bases and the J segment 8 bases; nucleotides outside the gene matches: 2. CDR3 in DNA: TGCAGTGCTGGGACAGGGGAAGGCTACACCTTC. This codes for CSAGTGEGYTF.

This clone has at least ten counts. The rearrangement uses TRBV4-3 and TRBJ1-2, with 8 bases identical to TRBD1. Germline-derived CDR1 and CDR2 are LGHNA and YSLEER. The CDR3 consists of 15 residues. The ends lost 1 base at V and 10 bases at J; junction bases unmatched: 11. As DNA, the CDR3 is TGCGCCAGCAGCCAAGCAGGGGGCCCCCGGGCCCCCTACACCTTC. It is translated as CASSQAGGPRAPYTF.

This clone appeared a few times. The CDR3 bases are TGTGCCAGTAGTATTCTCCGGGAAGCTAAGGTAGCTAATGAAAAACTGTTTTTT. Protein product: CASSILREAKVANEKLFF. The chain recombines TRBV19 with TRBJ1-4; no clear D gene. Trimming removed 3 bases from V and 3 bases from J, with 20 bases in between. Germline CDR1 is LNHDA and CDR2 is SQIVND (reference sequence). The CDR3 loop spans 18 amino acids.

The chain links TRBV19 to TRBJ1-1; D uncertain. The CDR3 length is 16 residues. The V gene's germline CDR1 is LNHDA and CDR2 SQIVND (reference sequence). V lost 3 bases, J lost 2 bases, and 16 bases lay in between. The CDR3 loop is CASSIPRSLPNTEAFF. The CDR3 bases are TGTGCCAGTAGTATCCCCAGGTCCCTACCTAACACTGAAGCTTTCTTT.

The rearrangement uses TRBV7-2 and TRBJ2-2; the match to TRBD1 covers 7 bases. This CDR3 is built from 15 residues. Germline-derived CDR1 and CDR2 are SGHTA and FQGNSA. Unmatched junction bases numbered 2, after V lost 4 bases and J lost 0 bases. As DNA, the CDR3 is TGTGCCAGCAGCTGGACAGGTGCGAACACCGGGGAGCTGTTTTTT. Translated: CASSWTGANTGELFF.

The sample holds a few counts of this clone. The chain is built from TRBV20-1 and TRBJ2-1, with a weak D call TRBD2 (5 bases). Germline CDR1 reads DFQATT; CDR2 reads SNEGSKA (reference sequence). Trimming removed 3 bases from V and 9 bases from J, with 18 bases in between. This CDR3 comprises 14 residues. As DNA, the CDR3 is TGCAGTGCTAGTCTTCACAGATCCCTAGCTGAGCAGTTCTTC. The encoded protein is CSASLHRSLAEQFF.

DNA for the CDR3: TGTGCCAGCAGCTTAACGGGGACAGCGGTCGGAGAGACCCAGTACTTC. Residues: CASSLTGTAVGETQYF. The chain employs TRBV7-2 and TRBJ2-5, with TRBD1 matching 7 bases. J was trimmed by 4 bases and V by 2 bases; bases with no gene match: 10. CDR1 and CDR2 (germline): SGHTA, FQGNSA. The length of the CDR3 is 16 residues.

On this clone itself: This sample also contains other DNA sequences that code for the same CDR3. The gene calls are TRBV28 and TRBJ1-2, with D hard to call. This CDR3 has 11 amino acids. Trimming pared 4 bases from V and 4 bases from J, leaving 4 bases between. Germline CDR1 and CDR2: MDHEN and SYDVKM. Written as DNA, the CDR3 is TGTGCCAGCAGTTCATCCTATGGCTACACCTTC. It is translated as CASSSSYGYTF.

This clone was seen more than once but under ten times. This sequence joins TRBV7-2 and TRBJ1-1; 8 bases align to TRBD1. The J segment lost 1 base and the V segment lost 5 bases, leaving 3 bases of the junction unmatched. CDR1 SGHTA and CDR2 FQGNSA come from the germline V gene. The CDR3 extends over 14 amino acids. CDR3 coding DNA: TGTGCCAGCAGCGCAGGGGGCGGGAACACTGAAGCTTTCTTT. As protein: CASSAGGGNTEAFF.

For the CDR3, the DNA is TGTGCCAGCAGTTACTCGGGACAGGACTATGGCTACACCTTC. It specifies CASSYSGQDYGYTF. V usage is TRBV6-5 and J usage is TRBJ1-2; 8 positions match TRBD1. V trimming: 0 bases; J trimming: 3 bases; junction bases outside the gene matches: 0. In germline, CDR1 is MNHEY, CDR2 SVGAGI. CDR3 size: 14 residues.

This clone occurred a few times. The chain has TRBV7-2 and TRBJ2-2; 8 nucleotides agree with TRBD1. The V and J ends lost 5 bases and 8 bases, in that order; junction bases with no gene match: 4. This CDR3 is 13 amino acids long. CDR1 SGHTA and CDR2 FQGNSA come from the germline V gene. This CDR3 is CASSPRTGGELFF. The CDR3 region has the DNA TGTGCCAGCAGCCCGCGGACAGGGGGGGAGCTGTTTTTT. Together with reference TRBV7-2 and TRBJ2-2, the CDR3 gives the full variable domain: GAGVSQSPSNKVTEKGKDVELRCDPISGHTALYWYRQSLGQGLEFLIYFQGNSAPDKSGLPSDRFSAERTGGSVSTLTIQRTQQEDSAVYLCASSPRTGGELFFGEGSRLTVL.

The rearrangement links TRBV5-3 to TRBJ1-2; 8 nucleotides match TRBD1. TRBV5-3 is marked as an open reading frame, function uncertain. Trimming took 4 bases from V and 5 from J; bases not matched to a gene: 7. CDR3 length: 14 amino acids. The DNA of the CDR3 is TGTGCCAGAAGCAACCATGACAGGGGATATGGCTACACCTTC. Protein sequence: CARSNHDRGYGYTF.

The chain employs TRBV7-2 and TRBJ1-5, with 10 nucleotides matching TRBD1. Germline assignment: CDR1 SGHTA and CDR2 FQGNSA. The ends lost 1 base at V and 2 bases at J; junction bases unmatched: 5. The CDR3 consists of 17 residues. The CDR3 spells CASSLGGGTGGNQPQHF. In DNA form, the CDR3 reads TGTGCCAGCAGCTTAGGGGGTGGGACAGGGGGCAATCAGCCCCAGCATTTT.